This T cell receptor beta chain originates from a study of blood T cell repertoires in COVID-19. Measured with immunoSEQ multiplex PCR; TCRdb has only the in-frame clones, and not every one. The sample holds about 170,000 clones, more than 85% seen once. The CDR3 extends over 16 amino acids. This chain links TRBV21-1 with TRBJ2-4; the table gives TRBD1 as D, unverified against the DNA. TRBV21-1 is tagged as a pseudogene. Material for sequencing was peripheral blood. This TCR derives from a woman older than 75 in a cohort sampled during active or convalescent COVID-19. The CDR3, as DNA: TGTGCCAGCAGCCCTGCGGACAGGGGGCTTGAAAACATTCAGTACTTC. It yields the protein CASSPADRGLENIQYF.